These T cell receptor beta chains were read from a single sample in a study of vaccination effects on CD4 cells after COVID-19. These TCRs are of unknown antigen specificity. Sequencing used immunoSEQ multiplex PCR; TCRdb keeps in-frame clones, though not all of them. This sample has fewer than 40,000 clones, with 70% found just once. Sequencing was performed on CD4+ T cells from PBMCs cultured without peptide, taken before COVID-19 vaccination. The receptors were sampled from a human donor who received a COVID-19 vaccine. Each CDR3 is given with its conserved first and last residue. The order of the fields is CDR3 DNA, CDR3 protein, J gene, D gene, V gene, clone size. D genes are given only for firm matches. Size tells how often a clone was seen (once, few, many) or the class of an expanded clone, and some rows leave it out.

CDR3 DNA: TGCGCCAGCAGCTTGGGACAAAACTACGAGCAGTACTTC; CDR3 protein: CASSLGQNYEQYF; J gene: TRBJ2-7; D gene: .; V gene: TRBV5-1; clone size: .
CDR3 DNA: TGTGCCAGCACCACCGGGACAGTCTATGGCTACACCTTC; CDR3 protein: CASTTGTVYGYTF; J gene: TRBJ1-2; D gene: TRBD1; V gene: TRBV12-3/TRBV12-4; clone size: .
CDR3 DNA: TGTGCCAGCAGCTACCCCGCGGGAGTGGGGACAGATACGCAGTATTTT; CDR3 protein: CASSYPAGVGTDTQYF; J gene: TRBJ2-3; D gene: TRBD2; V gene: TRBV6-5; clone size: .
CDR3 DNA: TGTGCCATCAGTGGGACAGGGCAACAGACCAATCAGCCCCAGCATTTT; CDR3 protein: CAISGTGQQTNQPQHF; J gene: TRBJ1-5; D gene: TRBD1; V gene: TRBV10-3; clone size: .
CDR3 DNA: TGTGCCAGCAGCTTGTGGACTAGTACCGCTCGAGAGCAGTTCTTC; CDR3 protein: CASSLWTSTAREQFF; J gene: TRBJ2-1; D gene: TRBD2; V gene: TRBV7-9; clone size: .
CDR3 DNA: TGTGCCAGCAGTGAAGCGGCTCGGGAGCAGTACTTC; CDR3 protein: CASSEAAREQYF; J gene: TRBJ2-7; D gene: .; V gene: TRBV2; clone size: .
CDR3 DNA: TGTGCCAGCAGTTACGGACGGGAACTGCCCCAGCATTTT; CDR3 protein: CASSYGRELPQHF; J gene: TRBJ1-5; D gene: .; V gene: TRBV6-5; clone size: few
CDR3 DNA: TGTGCCAGCGATCGGCTAGCGGGAGCCGGGGAGCTGTTTTTT; CDR3 protein: CASDRLAGAGELFF; J gene: TRBJ2-2; D gene: TRBD2; V gene: TRBV2; clone size: .
CDR3 DNA: TGTGCCAGCATCACGGGCGGGGGGGGCACAGATACGCAGTATTTT; CDR3 protein: CASITGGGGTDTQYF; J gene: TRBJ2-3; D gene: TRBD2; V gene: TRBV28; clone size: .
CDR3 DNA: TGTGCCATATCCTCGATCCTCCGTGGGGAATGGAAGGGCGGCTACACCTTC; CDR3 protein: CAISSILRGEWKGGYTF; J gene: TRBJ1-2; D gene: .; V gene: TRBV10-3; clone size: .
CDR3 DNA: TGCAGCGTCGGGACTAGGTTAACCGGGGAGCTGTTTTTT; CDR3 protein: CSVGTRLTGELFF; J gene: TRBJ2-2; D gene: TRBD2; V gene: TRBV29-1; clone size: .